The T cell receptor (beta chain) under discussion was sequenced for a study of blood T cell repertoires in COVID-19. Across the whole study: Samples representing acute and convalescent COVID-19 were sourced from the United States, Italy and Spain.

V shed 0 bases and J shed 0 bases, with 11 bases lying between them. This CDR3 has 16 residues. The germline CDR1 and CDR2 sequences are LNHDA and SQIVND (reference sequence). The table came from immunoSEQ multiplex PCR; TCRdb's copy has only in-frame clones and leaves some out. The data contain about 88,000 clones, 90% of them singletons. This TCR came from a man aged 55-75 years with acute or convalescent COVID-19. This rearrangement joins TRBV19 to TRBJ1-2; weak D call: TRBD1 (5 bases). Sequencing used peripheral blood. The CDR3 region is CASSIDLRTPNYGYTF. CDR3 nucleotides: TGTGCCAGTAGTATAGACCTTCGGACACCTAACTATGGCTACACCTTC.